The 26 T cell receptor beta chains reported below all come from one sample, sequenced in a study of CD8 T cells in ankylosing spondylitis. Each CDR3 protein is one row after TCRdb ran MiXCR on the 5' RACE reads. This table holds about 210,000 distinct CDR3 sequences, 7% to 10% found once. The sequenced material came from blood, either unsorted or a sorted T cell fraction (not recorded which). Receptors were obtained from a female donor with ankylosing spondylitis or in good health (not recorded which).

This clonotype came up many times. This sequence joins TRBV15 and TRBJ2-3, with 11 bases aligning to TRBD2. J was trimmed by 0 bases and V by 0 bases; bases with no gene match: 14. The V gene's germline CDR1 is LNHNV and CDR2 YYDKDF (reference sequence). The CDR3 contains 21 residues. CDR3 nucleotide sequence: TGTGCCACCAGCAGAGATTTTGGACTAGCGGGCGTAAACCCTAGCACAGATACGCAGTATTTT. Translating gives CATSRDFGLAGVNPSTDTQYF.

In its sample, this clonotype was seen many times. J is TRBJ2-7 and V is TRBV7-9; a possible D gene is TRBD2 (5 bases). Trimming shortened V by 5 bases and J by 6 bases, and 11 bases separated the two germline ends. CDR1 is SEHNR and CDR2 is FQNEAQ in the germline V gene (reference sequence). CDR3 length equals 12 residues. The CDR3 loop is CASSHSAGEQYF. In DNA, the CDR3 is TGTGCCAGCAGCCATTCCGCGGGCGAGCAGTACTTC.

J is TRBJ2-4 and V is TRBV7-2, with TRBD2 matching over 7 bases. The J segment lost 0 bases and the V segment lost 2 bases, leaving 7 bases of the junction unmatched. The CDR3 is 17 residues long. Germline loops: CDR1 SGHTA, CDR2 FQGNSA. The CDR3 sequence is CASSLPSAGLAKNIQYF. DNA for the CDR3: TGTGCCAGCAGCTTACCATCAGCGGGATTAGCCAAAAACATTCAGTACTTC.

This clonotype was found many times. This rearrangement joins TRBV19 to TRBJ1-1; D not resolved. The CDR3 covers 14 residues. V lost 2 bases and J lost 3, with 10 bases in between. From germline, CDR1 is LNHDA and CDR2 SQIVND (reference sequence). The CDR3 loop reads CASSITDLHTEAFF. The CDR3 coding sequence is TGTGCCAGTAGTATAACAGACCTCCACACTGAAGCTTTCTTT.

This clonotype showed up many times. The J gene is TRBJ2-1, the V gene TRBV4-3, with 7 bases aligning to TRBD2. The ends lost 5 bases at V and 7 bases at J; junction bases unmatched: 11. CDR1 and CDR2 (germline): LGHNA, YSLEER. The CDR3 is 15 residues long. The CDR3 loop reads CASSSGTKPFNEQFF. CDR3 sequence (DNA): TGCGCCAGCAGCTCCGGGACTAAGCCCTTTAATGAGCAGTTCTTC.

The CDR3 DNA reads TGTGCCTGGAGTATACAGGGACCCAATCAGCCCCAGCATTTT. Amino acid sequence: CAWSIQGPNQPQHF. The gene calls are TRBV30 and TRBJ1-5, with a possible D match to TRBD1 (6 bases). Germline V gene data show CDR1 as GTSNPN and CDR2 as SVGIG (reference sequence). The CDR3 covers 14 residues. Trimming left V 2 bases short and J 3 bases short, with 11 bases between. Filled out from reference TRBV30 and TRBJ1-5, the complete variable domain reads SQTIHQWPATLVQPVGSPLSLECTVEGTSNPNLYWYRQAAGRGLQLLFYSVGIGQISSEVPQNLSASRPQDRQFILSSKKLLLSDSGFYLCAWSIQGPNQPQHFGDGTRLSIL.

This clonotype came up many times. The chain recombines TRBV5-1 with TRBJ1-1; possibly TRBD1 for D (6 bases). The V end was cut by 1 base, the J end by 3 bases, with 13 bases between. The germline V gene has CDR1 SGHRS and CDR2 YFSETQ. There are 15 residues in the CDR3. The CDR3 DNA follows: TGCGCCAGCAGCTTGAATACGGGGGCGCACACTGAAGCTTTCTTT. Translated: CASSLNTGAHTEAFF.

This clonotype was recorded many times. The CDR3 loop reads CASSQSLALTDTQYF. CDR3 sequence (DNA): TGTGCCAGCAGCCAGAGCCTAGCACTCACAGATACGCAGTATTTT. The chain carries TRBV5-5 and TRBJ2-3; D perhaps matches TRBD2 (5 bases). V lost 4 bases, J lost 2 bases, and 14 bases lay in between. The CDR3 covers 15 residues. Germline CDR1 is SGHKS and CDR2 is YYEKEE (reference sequence).

V usage is TRBV19 and J usage is TRBJ1-5; unclear D gene. The CDR3 sequence is 16 residues long. The V gene lost 7 bases and the J gene lost 1 base, with 17 bases spanning the gap. Germline CDR1 and CDR2: LNHDA and SQIVND (reference sequence). The CDR3 sequence: CASTGRRGRSNQPQHF. The DNA for the CDR3 is TGTGCCAGTACCGGACGCCGGGGAAGAAGCAATCAGCCCCAGCATTTT.

This clonotype has at least ten counts. One end of the junction is discordant with germline, which a read error may explain. The V and J genes are TRBV18 and TRBJ1-5, with D uncertain. Per the germline V gene, CDR1 is KGHSH and CDR2 is LQKENI. The CDR3 totals 13 residues. The CDR3 sequence: CASSPGSNQPQHF. The DNA for the CDR3 is TGCGCCAGCAGCCCCGGGAGCAATCAGCCCCAGCATTTT.

In this sample, this clonotype turned up many times. The chain couples TRBV20-1 to TRBJ2-3; D not resolved. V was clipped by 7 bases and J by 0 bases, with 14 bases between them. Germline values: CDR1 DFQATT, CDR2 SNEGSKA (reference sequence). The CDR3 has 14 amino acids. The CDR3, as DNA: TGCAGTGTCGCTAAACATACTAGCACAGATACGCAGTATTTT. Its protein is CSVAKHTSTDTQYF.

This clonotype showed up many times. CDR3 bases: TGCGCCAGCAGCCAGGGACTAGCGGGGTGGACTGAGCAGTTCTTC. Its protein is CASSQGLAGWTEQFF. V and J are TRBV5-1 and TRBJ2-1; 13 bases align to TRBD2. CDR1 is SGHRS, CDR2 YFSETQ, per germline. CDR3 size: 15 residues. Trimming removed 4 bases from V and 9 bases from J; junction bases left unmatched: 7.

This clonotype was seen at least ten times. The chain uses TRBV6-1 and TRBJ1-2; D call uncertain. Looked up from germline, CDR1 is MNHNS and CDR2 is SASEGT. CDR3 size: 14 residues. V shed 6 bases and J shed 5 bases, with 16 bases lying between them. CDR3 coding DNA: TGTGCCAGCAGCATAGGCGGAATCGGATATGGCTACACCTTC. Translation: CASSIGGIGYGYTF.

The sample holds many counts of this clonotype. The rearrangement uses TRBV6-1 and TRBJ1-1, with 7 bases fitting TRBD1. The CDR3 extends over 14 amino acids. CDR1 MNHNS and CDR2 SASEGT come from the germline V gene. V was pared by 8 bases and J by 3 bases, with 9 bases of the junction left unmatched. The DNA of the CDR3 is TGTGCCAGCTCCCGGACAGGACGACACACTGAAGCTTTCTTT. Translation gives CASSRTGRHTEAFF.

This clonotype was counted at least ten times. The chain carries TRBV6-6 and TRBJ1-3; TRBD1 agrees at 8 bases. The CDR3 extends over 13 amino acids. V gave up 9 bases and J gave up 3 bases; unmatched junction bases: 4. Germline V lookup: CDR1 MNHNY, CDR2 SVGAGI (reference sequence). The CDR3 DNA sequence: TGTGCCAGTCAGGGGGCTAATGGAAACACCATATATTTT. This encodes CASQGANGNTIYF.

This clonotype was seen many times. V and J are TRBV5-6 and TRBJ2-1, with 9 bases that match TRBD2. This CDR3 has 18 residues. Germline V gene sequence: CDR1 SGHDT, CDR2 YYEEEE. With V trimmed by 3 bases and J by 0 bases, 10 bases remained unmatched. This CDR3 reads CASSSPRLAVSSYNEQFF. The CDR3 DNA reads TGTGCCAGCAGCTCTCCGCGACTAGCGGTGAGCTCCTACAATGAGCAGTTCTTC.

This clonotype was detected many times. The chain recombines TRBV29-1 with TRBJ2-7; no reliable D call. Germline V gene data show CDR1 as SQVTM and CDR2 as ANQGSEA. The ends were cut back, 1 base at V and 2 bases at J, with 9 bases in the middle. CDR3 length: 13 residues. CDR3 loop: CSVEGKNPYEQYF. CDR3 DNA: TGCAGCGTTGAAGGGAAGAATCCCTACGAGCAGTACTTC.

This clonotype was seen a handful of times. The V call is TRBV12-3 or TRBV12-4, the J call TRBJ2-1; TRBD2 might be the D (5 bases). V gave up 3 bases and J gave up 7 bases, with 10 bases separating them. CDR3 size: 13 residues. The CDR3 spells CASSFVLENEQFF. CDR3 DNA sequence: TGTGCCAGCAGTTTCGTACTAGAAAATGAGCAGTTCTTC.

Many counts were recorded for this clonotype. The chain has TRBV4-1 and TRBJ2-7, with a tentative D call TRBD2 (5 bases). Germline loops: CDR1 MGHRA, CDR2 YSYEKL. The V and J ends lost 0 bases and 4 bases respectively, with 10 bases between them. This CDR3 comprises 14 residues. In DNA, the CDR3 is TGCGCCAGCAGCCAAGAGCTCTCGGGGTACGAGCAGTACTTC. It is translated as CASSQELSGYEQYF.

The sample holds many counts of this clonotype. The chain couples TRBV29-1 to TRBJ1-5; TRBD1 is a possible D gene (5 bases). Germline CDR1 SQVTM, CDR2 ANQGSEA. Between the trimmed V and J ends, which lost 6 bases and 4 bases, there was a span of 13 bases. The CDR3 consists of 13 residues. The CDR3 region is CSVWGGTNQPQHF. The CDR3 nucleotides read TGCAGCGTCTGGGGAGGGACGAATCAGCCCCAGCATTTT.

V and J are TRBV5-4 and TRBJ2-2, with a tentative D call TRBD2 (6 bases). Germline loops: CDR1 SGHNT, CDR2 YYREEE (reference sequence). This CDR3 has 16 residues. The V end was cut by 2 bases, the J end by 0 bases, with 11 bases between. As DNA, the CDR3 is TGTGCCAGCAGCTTCCAGGGCGGGACGAACACCGGGGAGCTGTTTTTT. It translates to CASSFQGGTNTGELFF.

This clonotype was found many times. This chain joins TRBV19 and TRBJ2-3; TRBD2 matches 8 bases. The CDR3 runs to 16 residues. V was pared by 7 bases and J by 1 base, with 10 bases of the junction left unmatched. In germline, CDR1 is LNHDA, CDR2 SQIVND (reference sequence). The CDR3 sequence is CASTKRGLGGTDTQYF. CDR3 sequence (DNA): TGTGCCAGTACCAAGCGGGGGCTCGGCGGCACAGATACGCAGTATTTT.

This clonotype was seen many times. This chain links TRBV20-1 with TRBJ1-4, with D possibly being TRBD1 (5 bases). Germline values: CDR1 DFQATT, CDR2 SNEGSKA (reference sequence). Trimming took off 3 bases at V and 7 bases at J, with 12 bases between the two ends. CDR3 length: 13 amino acids. In nucleotides, the CDR3 is TGCAGTGCTAGTGGGCAGGGTGGTGAAAAACTGTTTTTT. Protein sequence: CSASGQGGEKLFF.

This clonotype was seen many times. In DNA form, the CDR3 reads TGTGCCAGCAGTTACTCGATCTCCGTACAGGGACATGAGCAGTTCTTC. Translating gives CASSYSISVQGHEQFF. The gene calls are TRBV6-5 and TRBJ2-1; D may be TRBD1 (6 bases). V dropped 0 bases and J dropped 8 bases, with 17 bases sitting between them. The CDR3 totals 16 residues. Germline V gene sequence: CDR1 MNHEY, CDR2 SVGAGI.

There are many counts of this clonotype. The chain is built from TRBV5-1 and TRBJ2-5; possibly TRBD1 for D (5 bases). The CDR3 has 14 amino acids. Germline loops: CDR1 SGHRS, CDR2 YFSETQ. The V end was cut by 3 bases, the J end by 5 bases, with 14 bases between. The CDR3, as DNA: TGCGCCAGCAGCTACGCCAGGGTACAGGAGACCCAGTACTTC. Translating gives CASSYARVQETQYF.

This clonotype came up many times. The chain carries TRBV7-8 and TRBJ2-1; perhaps TRBD2 as D (6 bases). The CDR3 length is 15 residues. The V and J ends lost 5 bases and 3 bases respectively, with 14 bases between them. Germline CDR1 reads SGHVS; CDR2 reads FQNEAQ. The CDR3 nucleotides read TGTGCCAGCAGCATAACTAGCAGAGGCTACAATGAGCAGTTCTTC. Translation gives CASSITSRGYNEQFF.